This TCR beta chain came from a study of T cells after yellow fever vaccination. Study-level background: Preparing low-cell-number fractions relied on SMART-Seq v4 Ultra Low Input. Study-wide results and caveats: Abundant bulk-population clonotypes could contaminate the FACS-sorted repertoires.

Germline V lookup: CDR1 MGHRA, CDR2 YSYEKL. Trimming cost V 5 bases and J 3 bases, with 13 bases left between them. This CDR3 has 14 residues. 5'RACE template switching added a universal primer site and UMIs to TCR cDNA. TCRdb ran MiXCR on the 5' RACE reads and lists one entry per CDR3 protein. The table shows approximately 74,000 distinct CDR3 sequences, with more than 5.5% occurring only once. The table lists this clonotype with a few counts. Its antigen is as yet unknown. This receptor was taken from a man aged 18 to 29 who received the YFV17D yellow fever vaccine. Specimen: CD8+ T cells sorted from PBMCs, collected less than 6 days after the first yellow fever vaccination. This rearrangement joins TRBV4-1 to TRBJ1-1; D is possibly TRBD1 (6 bases). The CDR3 reads CASSEPDSYTEAFF. In DNA, the CDR3 is TGCGCCAGCAGCGAGCCGGACAGTTACACTGAAGCTTTCTTT.